One sample yielded the 4 T cell receptor beta chains listed below, sequenced in a study of shared clonotypes between healthy human individuals. Naive CD8 cells comprised CD45RO-negative, CCR7-positively selected cells, excluding terminally differentiated effector memory CD45RA+ cells. The method was immunoSEQ multiplex PCR; TCRdb's version includes in-frame clones alone and lacks a portion of them. The sample lists more than 550,000 clones; approximately 90% were seen once. What was sequenced was naive CD8+ T cells sorted from blood. Receptor source: a young man in good health.

The chain employs TRBV6-5 and TRBJ2-2; no reliable D call. Deletions cut 1 base from V and 6 bases from J, with 6 bases between. Looked up from germline, CDR1 is MNHEY and CDR2 is SVGAGI. This CDR3 contains 13 residues. CDR3 sequence: CASSYFRSGELFF. CDR3 in DNA: TGTGCCAGCAGTTACTTCCGGTCCGGGGAGCTGTTTTTT.

The DNA for the CDR3 is TGTGCCAGTAGTATTGGGACAGAGAATGAAAAACTGTTTTTT. This gives the protein CASSIGTENEKLFF. The V call is TRBV19, the J call TRBJ1-4; TRBD1 aligns across 7 bases. V was clipped by 3 bases and J by 5 bases; unmatched bases: 3. Germline-derived CDR1 and CDR2 are LNHDA and SQIVND (reference sequence). The CDR3 has 14 amino acids.

The CDR3 nucleotides are TGTGCCAGCAGAGACAGGGGGTCGTACACCGGGGAGCTGTTTTTT. It codes for CASRDRGSYTGELFF. V and J are TRBV6-6 and TRBJ2-2; 9 nucleotides line up with TRBD1. J was trimmed by 3 bases and V by 6 bases; bases with no gene match: 5. The CDR3 runs to 15 residues. Per the germline V gene, CDR1 is MNHNY and CDR2 is SVGAGI (reference sequence).

This clone was seen a single time. The V and J genes are TRBV11-2 and TRBJ2-1; TRBD1 matches at 8 bases. Germline values: CDR1 SGHAT, CDR2 FQNNGV. The trim removed 6 bases at V and 7 bases at J, leaving 11 bases unmatched. The CDR3 is made up of 15 amino acids. The CDR3 loop is CASRSVTGDLNEQFF. CDR3 DNA sequence: TGTGCCAGCAGATCCGTGACAGGGGACCTTAATGAGCAGTTCTTC.